This T cell receptor beta chain is from a study of cytomegalovirus exposure and HLA in healthy donors. Trimming pared 0 bases from V and 13 bases from J, leaving 9 bases between. The CDR3 consists of 11 residues. From germline, CDR1 is LGHNA and CDR2 YNFKEQ. PCR was performed using 60 Vbeta and 13 Jbeta primers. Methods used by the authors: The count from a later analysis was 70 million to 85 million unique TCR beta chains, 9.5 million to 13 million of them shared. Some clones are missing from TCRdb's copy, which holds only in-frame ones; the method was immunoSEQ multiplex PCR. V and J calls and clone size are given by that table; D and trimming were obtained from the DNA. Of approximately 130,000 clones listed, approximately 79% are singletons.

The sequence derives from a man in his fifties or sixties in good health and CMV-seropositive. This chain connects TRBV4-2 to TRBJ2-5; D is possibly TRBD1 (5 bases). Sequencing input: PBMCs. CDR3 region: CASSQDTQGYF. DNA of the CDR3: TGTGCCAGCAGCCAAGATACCCAGGGGTACTTC.